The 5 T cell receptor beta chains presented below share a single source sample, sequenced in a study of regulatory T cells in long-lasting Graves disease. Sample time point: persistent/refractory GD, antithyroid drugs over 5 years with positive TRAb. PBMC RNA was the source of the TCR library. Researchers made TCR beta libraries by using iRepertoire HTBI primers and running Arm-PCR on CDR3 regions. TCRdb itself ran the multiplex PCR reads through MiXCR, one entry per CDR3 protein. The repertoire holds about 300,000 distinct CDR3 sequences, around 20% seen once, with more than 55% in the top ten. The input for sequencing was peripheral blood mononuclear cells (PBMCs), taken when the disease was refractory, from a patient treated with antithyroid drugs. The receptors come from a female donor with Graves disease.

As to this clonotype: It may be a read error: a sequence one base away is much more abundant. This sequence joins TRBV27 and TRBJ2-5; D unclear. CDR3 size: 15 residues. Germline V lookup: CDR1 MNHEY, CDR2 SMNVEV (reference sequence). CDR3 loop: CASNLRTERQETQYF. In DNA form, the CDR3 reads TGTGCCAGCAATTTACGGACGGAGAGGCAAGAGACCCAGTACTTC.

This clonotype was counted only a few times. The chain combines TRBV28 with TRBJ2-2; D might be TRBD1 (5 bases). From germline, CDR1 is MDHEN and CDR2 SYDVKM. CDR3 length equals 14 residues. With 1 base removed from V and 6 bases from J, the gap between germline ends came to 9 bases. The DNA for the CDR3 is TGTGCCAGCAGTTTATCGCAGGGCCCCGGGGAGCTGTTTTTT. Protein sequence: CASSLSQGPGELFF. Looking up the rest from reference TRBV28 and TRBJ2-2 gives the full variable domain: DVKVTQSSRYLVKRTGEKVFLECVQDMDHENMFWYRQDPGLGLRLIYFSYDVKMKEKGDIPEGYSVSREKKERFSLILESASTNQTSMYLCASSLSQGPGELFFGEGSRLTVL.

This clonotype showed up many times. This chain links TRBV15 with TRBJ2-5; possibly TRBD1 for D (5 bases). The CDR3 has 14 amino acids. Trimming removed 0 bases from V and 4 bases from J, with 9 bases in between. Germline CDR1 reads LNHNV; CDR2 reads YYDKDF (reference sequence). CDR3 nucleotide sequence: TGTGCCACCAGCAGAGATCGTGACAGAGAGACCCAGTACTTC. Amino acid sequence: CATSRDRDRETQYF.

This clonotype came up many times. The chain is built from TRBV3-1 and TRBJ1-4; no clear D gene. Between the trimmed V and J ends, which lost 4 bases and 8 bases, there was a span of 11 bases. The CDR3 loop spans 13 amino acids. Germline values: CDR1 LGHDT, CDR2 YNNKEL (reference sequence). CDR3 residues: CASSPPGTEKLFF. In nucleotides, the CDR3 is TGTGCCAGCAGCCCTCCTGGTACAGAAAAACTGTTTTTT.

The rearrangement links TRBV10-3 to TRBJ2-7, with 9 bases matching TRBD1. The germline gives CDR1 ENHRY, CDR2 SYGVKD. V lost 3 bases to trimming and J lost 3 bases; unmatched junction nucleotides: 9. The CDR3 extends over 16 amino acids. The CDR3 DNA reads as TGTGCCATCAGTGATCCCGGACAGGGGAGGGACTACGAGCAGTACTTC. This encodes CAISDPGQGRDYEQYF.